This T cell receptor beta chain was retrieved from a study of cytomegalovirus exposure and HLA in healthy donors. Amplification used 60 Vbeta primers and 13 Jbeta primers. Data came from immunoSEQ multiplex PCR; TCRdb stores just in-frame clones and leaves some out. The data hold about 160,000 clones, with approximately 81% observed a single time. V was clipped by 3 bases and J by 1 base, with 12 bases between them. This CDR3 is 15 amino acids long. Per the germline V gene, CDR1 is LNHDA and CDR2 is SQIVND (reference sequence). This clone occurred a few times. Sequencing input: PBMCs. J is TRBJ2-5 and V is TRBV19; the D gene is possibly TRBD2 (6 bases). The source is a man aged 25 to 40 in good health and CMV-seronegative. This chain's CDR3 is CASSITAGRQETQYF. The CDR3 coding sequence is TGTGCCAGTAGTATTACGGCGGGACGCCAAGAGACCCAGTACTTC.